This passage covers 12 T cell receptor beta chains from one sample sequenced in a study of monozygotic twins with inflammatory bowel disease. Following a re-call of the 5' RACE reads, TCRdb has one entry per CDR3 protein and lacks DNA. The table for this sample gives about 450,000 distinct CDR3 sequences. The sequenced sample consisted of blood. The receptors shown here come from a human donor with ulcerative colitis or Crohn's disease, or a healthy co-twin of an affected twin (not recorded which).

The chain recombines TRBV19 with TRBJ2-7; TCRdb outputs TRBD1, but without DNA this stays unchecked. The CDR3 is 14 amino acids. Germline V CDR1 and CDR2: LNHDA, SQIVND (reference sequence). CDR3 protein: CASSIYGRDYEQYF.

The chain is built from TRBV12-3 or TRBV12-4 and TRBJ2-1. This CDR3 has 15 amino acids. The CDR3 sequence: CASSLFAQQSNEQFF.

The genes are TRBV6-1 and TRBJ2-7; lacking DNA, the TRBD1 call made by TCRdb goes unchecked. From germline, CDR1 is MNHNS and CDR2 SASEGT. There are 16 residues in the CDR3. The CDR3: CASSRHGTGILYEQYF.

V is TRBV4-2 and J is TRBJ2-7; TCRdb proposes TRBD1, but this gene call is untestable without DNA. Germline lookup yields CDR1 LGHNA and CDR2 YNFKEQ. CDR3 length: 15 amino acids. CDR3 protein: CTSSQDRDTSYEQYF.

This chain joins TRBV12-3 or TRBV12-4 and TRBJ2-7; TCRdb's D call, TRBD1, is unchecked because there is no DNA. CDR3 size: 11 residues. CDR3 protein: CASSLGQGQYF.

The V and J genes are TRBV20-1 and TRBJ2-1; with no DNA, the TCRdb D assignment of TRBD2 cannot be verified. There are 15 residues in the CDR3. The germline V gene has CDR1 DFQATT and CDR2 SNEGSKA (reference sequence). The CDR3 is CSARDGHTEGNGQFF.

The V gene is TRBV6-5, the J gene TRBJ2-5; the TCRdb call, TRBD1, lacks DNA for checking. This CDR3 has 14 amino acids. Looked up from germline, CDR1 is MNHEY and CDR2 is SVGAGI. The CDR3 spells CASSYLGDQETQYF.

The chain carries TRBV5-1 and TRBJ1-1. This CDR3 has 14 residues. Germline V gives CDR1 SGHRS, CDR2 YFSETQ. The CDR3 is CASSYRTEGTEAFF.

The CDR3: CSVAPTGSGNEKLFF. This chain uses TRBV29-1 with TRBJ1-4. The CDR3 has 15 amino acids. Germline CDR1 and CDR2: SQVTM and ANQGSEA. The entire variable domain, with the rest obtained from reference TRBV29-1 and TRBJ1-4, is as follows: SAVISQKPSRDICQRGTSLTIQCQVDSQVTMMFWYRQQPGQSLTLIATANQGSEATYESGFVIDKFPISRPNLTFSTLTVSNMSPEDSSIYLCSVAPTGSGNEKLFFGSGTQLSVL.

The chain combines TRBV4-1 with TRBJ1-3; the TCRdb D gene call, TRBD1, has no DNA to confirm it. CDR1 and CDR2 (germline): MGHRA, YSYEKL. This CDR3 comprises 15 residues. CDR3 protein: CASSPPDRAGNTIYF.

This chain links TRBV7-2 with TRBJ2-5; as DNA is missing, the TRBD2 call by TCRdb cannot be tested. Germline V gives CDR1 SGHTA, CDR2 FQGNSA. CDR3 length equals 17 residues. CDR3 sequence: CASSLVLRLAVQETQYF.

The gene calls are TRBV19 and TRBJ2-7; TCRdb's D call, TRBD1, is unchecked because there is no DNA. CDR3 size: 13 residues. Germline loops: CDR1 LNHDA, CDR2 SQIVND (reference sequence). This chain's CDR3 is CASRDQGRDEQYF.